These T cell receptor beta chains were read from a single sample in a study of siplizumab effects on memory and regulatory T cells. The method was immunoSEQ multiplex PCR; TCRdb's version includes in-frame clones alone and lacks a portion of them. The profile covers tens of thousands of clones, with roughly 96% appearing a single time and 0.031% taken by the ten largest. Sequencing was performed on naive CD4+ T cells sorted from blood. The receptors come from a human donor in good health. Each CDR3 is given with its conserved first and last residue. The order of the fields is V gene, J gene, D gene, clone size, CDR3 protein, CDR3 DNA. The D gene is left open where the match is weak. For some rows the clone size is stated as once, few or many, or as a class when expanded; others skip it.

v_gene: TRBV7-2; j_gene: TRBJ2-1; d_gene: -; abundance: -; CDR3aa: CASSLTGQPNNEQFF; CDR3nt: TGTGCCAGCAGCTTAACGGGGCAGCCAAACAATGAGCAGTTCTTC
v_gene: TRBV5-1; j_gene: TRBJ1-1; d_gene: -; abundance: -; CDR3aa: CASSLDPADTEAFF; CDR3nt: TGCGCCAGCAGCCTAGACCCGGCGGACACTGAAGCTTTCTTT
v_gene: TRBV20-1; j_gene: TRBJ1-1; d_gene: -; abundance: -; CDR3aa: CSSRLNTEAFF; CDR3nt: TGCAGTTCGCGGCTGAACACTGAAGCTTTCTTT
v_gene: TRBV5-1; j_gene: TRBJ2-5; d_gene: -; abundance: -; CDR3aa: CASSLIVGQETQYF; CDR3nt: TGCGCCAGCAGCTTGATTGTCGGCCAAGAGACCCAGTACTTC
v_gene: TRBV6-5; j_gene: TRBJ1-3; d_gene: TRBD1; abundance: -; CDR3aa: CASRYNRGSGNTIYF; CDR3nt: TGTGCCAGCAGATACAACAGGGGTTCTGGAAACACCATATATTTT
v_gene: TRBV2; j_gene: TRBJ1-4; d_gene: -; abundance: -; CDR3aa: CATQGGRTPNEKLFF; CDR3nt: TGTGCCACTCAAGGGGGTCGGACCCCTAATGAAAAACTGTTTTTT
v_gene: TRBV7-9; j_gene: TRBJ1-2; d_gene: TRBD1; abundance: -; CDR3aa: CASSLAGQTNYGYTF; CDR3nt: TGTGCCAGCAGCTTAGCGGGACAGACTAACTATGGCTACACCTTC
v_gene: TRBV13; j_gene: TRBJ2-5; d_gene: TRBD2; abundance: -; CDR3aa: CASSPGTSGGGQETQYF; CDR3nt: TGTGCCAGCAGCCCCGGGACTAGCGGGGGAGGTCAAGAGACCCAGTACTTC
v_gene: TRBV23-1; j_gene: TRBJ2-7; d_gene: -; abundance: -; CDR3aa: CASSQRFSLSILYEQYF; CDR3nt: TGCGCCAGCAGTCAAAGGTTCTCCTTATCCATCCTATACGAGCAGTACTTC
v_gene: TRBV7-2; j_gene: TRBJ2-2; d_gene: -; abundance: once; CDR3aa: CASRPRLANTGELFF; CDR3nt: TGTGCCAGCAGACCACGGCTCGCGAACACCGGGGAGCTGTTTTTT
v_gene: TRBV2; j_gene: TRBJ1-6; d_gene: TRBD1; abundance: once; CDR3aa: CASRRQGDSPLHF; CDR3nt: TGTGCCAGCAGACGACAGGGAGATTCACCCCTCCACTTT
v_gene: TRBV9; j_gene: TRBJ2-6; d_gene: -; abundance: -; CDR3aa: CASSPQLSGANVLTF; CDR3nt: TGTGCCAGCAGCCCCCAGCTCTCTGGGGCCAACGTCCTGACTTTC
v_gene: TRBV9; j_gene: TRBJ2-7; d_gene: TRBD2; abundance: -; CDR3aa: CASSGGTSGAHEQYF; CDR3nt: TGTGCCAGCAGCGGGGGGACTAGCGGGGCCCACGAGCAGTACTTC
v_gene: TRBV6-6; j_gene: TRBJ1-1; d_gene: TRBD1; abundance: -; CDR3aa: CASSRQGTLNTEAFF; CDR3nt: TGTGCCAGCAGCAGACAGGGGACACTGAACACTGAAGCTTTCTTT
v_gene: TRBV5-1; j_gene: TRBJ2-7; d_gene: -; abundance: -; CDR3aa: CASSLGSWDNYEQYF; CDR3nt: TGCGCCAGCAGCTTGGGGAGTTGGGATAACTACGAGCAGTACTTC
v_gene: TRBV5-4; j_gene: TRBJ2-3; d_gene: -; abundance: -; CDR3aa: CASSLVGIDTQYF; CDR3nt: TGTGCCAGCAGCTTGGTCGGGATAGATACGCAGTATTTT
v_gene: TRBV29-1; j_gene: TRBJ1-4; d_gene: -; abundance: -; CDR3aa: CSVVLGSNEKLFF; CDR3nt: TGCAGCGTTGTACTGGGTTCAAATGAAAAACTGTTTTTT
v_gene: TRBV7-9; j_gene: TRBJ2-3; d_gene: -; abundance: -; CDR3aa: CASSPYGASGTDTQYF; CDR3nt: TGTGCCAGCAGCCCCTATGGGGCTAGCGGCACAGATACGCAGTATTTT
v_gene: TRBV19; j_gene: TRBJ2-1; d_gene: TRBD2; abundance: -; CDR3aa: CASRRTGTSSRGEQFF; CDR3nt: TGTGCCAGTAGACGTACCGGGACTAGCAGTCGTGGTGAGCAGTTCTTC
v_gene: TRBV5-6; j_gene: TRBJ2-3; d_gene: TRBD2; abundance: -; CDR3aa: CASSFLAGGYTDTQYF; CDR3nt: TGTGCCAGCAGCTTTCTAGCGGGGGGATACACAGATACGCAGTATTTT
v_gene: TRBV18; j_gene: TRBJ1-2; d_gene: -; abundance: -; CDR3aa: CASSPLPLEGVSYGYTF; CDR3nt: TGTGCCAGCTCACCACTCCCCCTCGAAGGGGTTAGCTATGGCTACACCTTC
v_gene: TRBV6-6; j_gene: TRBJ2-3; d_gene: TRBD2; abundance: -; CDR3aa: CASTTSGIRTDTQYF; CDR3nt: TGTGCCAGCACAACCAGCGGGATCCGCACAGATACGCAGTATTTT
v_gene: TRBV28; j_gene: TRBJ2-7; d_gene: -; abundance: -; CDR3aa: CASAPYGDEQYF; CDR3nt: TGTGCCAGCGCCCCTTACGGCGACGAGCAGTACTTC
v_gene: TRBV27; j_gene: TRBJ1-3; d_gene: -; abundance: -; CDR3aa: CASSYGKTGERNTIYF; CDR3nt: TGTGCCAGCAGTTATGGGAAGACAGGTGAGAGGAACACCATATATTTT
v_gene: TRBV2; j_gene: TRBJ2-1; d_gene: -; abundance: few; CDR3aa: CASLGGTYNEQFF; CDR3nt: TGTGCCAGCCTAGGGGGGACCTACAATGAGCAGTTCTTC
v_gene: TRBV5-6; j_gene: TRBJ1-1; d_gene: -; abundance: -; CDR3aa: CASSLGRRSTEAFF; CDR3nt: TGTGCCAGCAGCTTGGGACGCAGGAGCACTGAAGCTTTCTTT
v_gene: TRBV27; j_gene: TRBJ2-3; d_gene: TRBD1; abundance: -; CDR3aa: CASTFPTGGKRSTQYF; CDR3nt: TGTGCCAGCACCTTCCCGACAGGGGGCAAAAGGAGTACGCAGTATTTT
v_gene: TRBV5-1; j_gene: TRBJ2-5; d_gene: TRBD1; abundance: -; CDR3aa: CASSSYWTGQETQYF; CDR3nt: TGCGCCAGCAGCTCATACTGGACAGGCCAAGAGACCCAGTACTTC
v_gene: TRBV4-1; j_gene: TRBJ2-7; d_gene: -; abundance: -; CDR3aa: CASSRGTVLYEQYF; CDR3nt: TGCGCCAGCAGCCGAGGGACCGTTCTCTACGAGCAGTACTTC
v_gene: TRBV30; j_gene: TRBJ1-5; d_gene: -; abundance: once; CDR3aa: CAWSGTEYQPQHF; CDR3nt: TGTGCCTGGAGTGGTACCGAATATCAGCCCCAGCATTTT
v_gene: TRBV10-2; j_gene: TRBJ2-7; d_gene: -; abundance: -; CDR3aa: CASSVQFSEQYF; CDR3nt: TGCGCCAGCAGTGTACAGTTCAGCGAGCAGTACTTC
v_gene: TRBV25-1; j_gene: TRBJ1-5; d_gene: -; abundance: -; CDR3aa: CASSLGNNQPQHF; CDR3nt: TGTGCCAGCAGTTTGGGGAACAATCAGCCCCAGCATTTT
v_gene: TRBV28; j_gene: TRBJ2-5; d_gene: -; abundance: -; CDR3aa: CASSFQETQYF; CDR3nt: TGTGCCAGCAGTTTTCAAGAGACCCAGTACTTC
v_gene: TRBV18; j_gene: TRBJ2-7; d_gene: TRBD2; abundance: -; CDR3aa: CASSPNQLGGGHEQYF; CDR3nt: TGTGCCAGCTCACCAAACCAATTGGGCGGGGGGCACGAGCAGTACTTC
v_gene: TRBV19; j_gene: TRBJ1-3; d_gene: -; abundance: -; CDR3aa: CASSIDALGQNYYSGNTIYF; CDR3nt: TGTGCCAGTAGTATAGATGCCCTAGGACAGAACTACTACTCTGGAAACACCATATATTTT
v_gene: TRBV2; j_gene: TRBJ2-1; d_gene: TRBD1; abundance: -; CDR3aa: CASSGSGTGAPGSSYNEQFF; CDR3nt: TGTGCCAGCAGTGGCTCCGGGACAGGGGCCCCAGGGAGCTCCTACAATGAGCAGTTCTTC
v_gene: TRBV5-4; j_gene: TRBJ2-4; d_gene: TRBD1; abundance: -; CDR3aa: CASSQGQGYQNIQYF; CDR3nt: TGTGCCAGCAGCCAGGGACAGGGCTACCAAAACATTCAGTACTTC
v_gene: TRBV5-4; j_gene: TRBJ2-2; d_gene: -; abundance: -; CDR3aa: CASSRGAGELFF; CDR3nt: TGTGCCAGCAGCCGTGGGGCCGGGGAGCTGTTTTTT
v_gene: TRBV7-6; j_gene: TRBJ2-3; d_gene: -; abundance: -; CDR3aa: CASSLAEATDTQYF; CDR3nt: TGTGCCAGCAGCTTAGCGGAGGCCACAGATACGCAGTATTTT
v_gene: TRBV7-2; j_gene: TRBJ2-3; d_gene: TRBD2; abundance: -; CDR3aa: CVSSSAISGGWADTQYF; CDR3nt: TGTGTCAGCAGCTCCGCTATCAGCGGGGGGTGGGCAGATACGCAGTATTTT
v_gene: TRBV12-5; j_gene: TRBJ2-5; d_gene: -; abundance: -; CDR3aa: CASGLVETQYF; CDR3nt: TGTGCTAGTGGTTTGGTGGAGACCCAGTACTTC
v_gene: TRBV2; j_gene: TRBJ2-3; d_gene: -; abundance: -; CDR3aa: CASSLRPGLITDTQYF; CDR3nt: TGTGCCAGCAGCCTTCGCCCGGGCCTTATCACAGATACGCAGTATTTT
v_gene: TRBV13; j_gene: TRBJ2-7; d_gene: -; abundance: -; CDR3aa: CASSPDYPSSYEQYF; CDR3nt: TGTGCCAGCAGCCCGGACTACCCGAGCTCCTACGAGCAGTACTTC
v_gene: TRBV7-7; j_gene: TRBJ2-5; d_gene: TRBD2; abundance: -; CDR3aa: CASSLVISGGETQYF; CDR3nt: TGTGCCAGCAGCTTAGTCATTAGCGGGGGTGAGACCCAGTACTTC
v_gene: TRBV11-3; j_gene: TRBJ1-3; d_gene: -; abundance: -; CDR3aa: CASGVDGRSGNTIYF; CDR3nt: TGTGCCAGCGGAGTCGATGGACGCTCTGGAAACACCATATATTTT
v_gene: TRBV7-9; j_gene: TRBJ2-1; d_gene: TRBD2; abundance: -; CDR3aa: CASSRHRAGGYNEQFF; CDR3nt: TGTGCCAGCAGCCGGCATAGGGCGGGGGGATACAATGAGCAGTTCTTC
v_gene: TRBV2; j_gene: TRBJ2-7; d_gene: -; abundance: -; CDR3aa: CASSEWPESSYEQYF; CDR3nt: TGTGCCAGCAGTGAATGGCCGGAGAGCTCCTACGAGCAGTACTTC
v_gene: TRBV11-3; j_gene: TRBJ1-4; d_gene: TRBD1; abundance: -; CDR3aa: CASSLESYGTAINEKLFF; CDR3nt: TGTGCCAGCAGCTTAGAAAGTTATGGGACAGCTATAAATGAAAAACTGTTTTTT
v_gene: TRBV18; j_gene: TRBJ1-5; d_gene: -; abundance: few; CDR3aa: CASSFLSGENQPQHF; CDR3nt: TGTGCCAGCTCATTTCTTTCGGGGGAAAATCAGCCCCAGCATTTT
v_gene: TRBV7-2; j_gene: TRBJ1-2; d_gene: TRBD1; abundance: -; CDR3aa: CASSLQGAIYGYTF; CDR3nt: TGTGCCAGCAGCTTACAGGGGGCTATTTATGGCTACACCTTC
v_gene: TRBV7-8; j_gene: TRBJ1-2; d_gene: -; abundance: -; CDR3aa: CASSLGSDYGYTF; CDR3nt: TGTGCCAGCAGCTTAGGGTCGGACTATGGCTACACCTTC
v_gene: TRBV19; j_gene: TRBJ1-1; d_gene: -; abundance: -; CDR3aa: CASSIGHPGTEAFF; CDR3nt: TGTGCCAGTAGTATCGGGCATCCGGGCACTGAAGCTTTCTTT
v_gene: TRBV18; j_gene: TRBJ1-1; d_gene: -; abundance: -; CDR3aa: CASSTGLDTEAFF; CDR3nt: TGTGCCAGCTCAACAGGGTTGGACACTGAAGCTTTCTTT
v_gene: TRBV9; j_gene: TRBJ2-5; d_gene: TRBD2; abundance: once; CDR3aa: CASSVATPGLAGVQETQYF; CDR3nt: TGTGCCAGCAGCGTAGCCACCCCGGGACTAGCGGGAGTGCAAGAGACCCAGTACTTC
v_gene: TRBV19; j_gene: TRBJ1-4; d_gene: -; abundance: -; CDR3aa: CASSMNLQAIATNEKLFF; CDR3nt: TGTGCCAGTAGTATGAATCTCCAGGCCATTGCAACTAATGAAAAACTGTTTTTT
v_gene: TRBV12-5; j_gene: TRBJ1-1; d_gene: -; abundance: -; CDR3aa: CASGLAEKGGLGDTEAFF; CDR3nt: TGTGCTAGTGGTTTGGCCGAAAAGGGGGGGTTGGGAGACACTGAAGCTTTCTTT
v_gene: TRBV11-3; j_gene: TRBJ2-3; d_gene: TRBD1; abundance: -; CDR3aa: CASSTGGTDTQYF; CDR3nt: TGTGCCAGCAGTACAGGGGGCACAGATACGCAGTATTTT